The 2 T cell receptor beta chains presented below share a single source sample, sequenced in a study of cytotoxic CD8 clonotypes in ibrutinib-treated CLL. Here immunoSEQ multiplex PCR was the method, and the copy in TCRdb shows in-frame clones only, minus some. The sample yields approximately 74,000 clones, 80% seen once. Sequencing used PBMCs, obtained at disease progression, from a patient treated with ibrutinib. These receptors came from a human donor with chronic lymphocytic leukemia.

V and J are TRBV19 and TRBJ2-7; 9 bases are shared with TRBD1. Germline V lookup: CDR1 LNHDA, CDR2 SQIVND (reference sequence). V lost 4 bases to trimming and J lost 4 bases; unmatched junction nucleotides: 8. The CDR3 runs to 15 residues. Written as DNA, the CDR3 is TGTGCCAGTAGTAATGAAGACAGGGGGGCGTACGAGCAGTACTTC. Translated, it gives CASSNEDRGAYEQYF. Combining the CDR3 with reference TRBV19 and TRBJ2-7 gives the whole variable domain DGGITQSPKYLFRKEGQNVTLSCEQNLNHDAMYWYRQDPGQGLRLIYYSQIVNDFQKGDIAEGYSVSREKKESFPLTVTSAQKNPTAFYLCASSNEDRGAYEQYFGPGTRLTVT.

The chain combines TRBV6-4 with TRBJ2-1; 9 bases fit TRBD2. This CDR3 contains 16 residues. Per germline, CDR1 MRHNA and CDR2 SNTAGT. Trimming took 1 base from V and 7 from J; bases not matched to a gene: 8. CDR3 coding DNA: TGTGCCAGCAGTGACTGGTTTGCGGGAGGGCCGAATGAGCAGTTCTTC. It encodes CASSDWFAGGPNEQFF.